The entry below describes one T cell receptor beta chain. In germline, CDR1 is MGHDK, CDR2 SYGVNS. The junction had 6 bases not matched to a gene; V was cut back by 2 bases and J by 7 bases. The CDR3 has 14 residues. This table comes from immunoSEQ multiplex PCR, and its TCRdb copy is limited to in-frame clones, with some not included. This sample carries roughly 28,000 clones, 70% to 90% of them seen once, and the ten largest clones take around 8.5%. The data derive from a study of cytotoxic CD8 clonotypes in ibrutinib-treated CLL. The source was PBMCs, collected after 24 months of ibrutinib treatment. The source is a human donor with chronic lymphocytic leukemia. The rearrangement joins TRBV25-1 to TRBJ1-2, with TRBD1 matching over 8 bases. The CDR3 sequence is CASSETAGGGGYTF. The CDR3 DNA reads TGTGCCAGCAGTGAAACCGCAGGGGGCGGTGGCTACACCTTC.